These 2 T cell receptor beta chains share one sample of origin, sequenced in a study of Ad26.COV2.S vaccination and SARS-CoV-2 variants. Treatment meaning: roughly 18 received Ad26.COV2.S at low or high dose, single or two shots; about 5 received placebo; per-sample allocation not given. Sample collection was performed on day 63 after the first vaccine or placebo injection. Data came from immunoSEQ multiplex PCR; TCRdb stores just in-frame clones and leaves some out. The sample lists more than 350,000 clones, approximately 90% occurring once. The sequenced sample was peripheral blood, obtained in a trial of Ad26.COV2.S vaccine versus placebo. Receptors were obtained from a person between 18 and 59 years old who received the Ad26.COV2.S COVID-19 vaccine or a placebo.

The table lists this clone with a few counts. The chain joins TRBV3-1 (or the pseudogene TRBV3-2) to TRBJ2-2, with a possible D match to TRBD2 (5 bases). The CDR3 runs to 13 residues. The V end was cut by 3 bases, the J end by 6 bases, with 8 bases between. Germline V CDR1 and CDR2: LGHDT, YNNKEL (reference sequence). The CDR3: CASSQTIAGELFF. The DNA for the CDR3 is TGTGCCAGCAGCCAGACTATTGCCGGGGAGCTGTTTTTT.

V and J are TRBV6-6 and TRBJ2-2; D gene uncertain. V was clipped by 1 base and J by 4 bases, with 7 bases between them. Germline V gives CDR1 MNHNY, CDR2 SVGAGI (reference sequence). The CDR3 totals 14 residues. The DNA of the CDR3 is TGTGCCAGCAGTTACTATGGGCTCACCGGGGAGCTGTTTTTT. Translating gives CASSYYGLTGELFF.